These 30 T cell receptor beta chains were all obtained from the same sample, sequenced in a study of T cells expressing NK-cell markers. After re-calling the 5' RACE reads, TCRdb lists one entry per CDR3 protein, DNA absent. The sample table includes approximately 440,000 distinct CDR3 sequences. The sample comprised blood T cells: a sorted CD56 or NKG2C T cell subset, CD4+ or CD8+ T cells, or bulk PBMC T cells (not recorded which). The receptors stem from a woman in her forties or fifties in good health.

This chain links TRBV6-2 or TRBV6-3 with TRBJ2-2; TCRdb reports TRBD1, a call that lacks DNA to check it against. CDR3 length: 15 residues. Germline V gene data show CDR1 as MNHEY and CDR2 as SVGEGT. The CDR3 sequence: CASSIRMGGTGELFF.

The genes are TRBV29-1 and TRBJ2-1; the D call from TCRdb, TRBD1, cannot be confirmed without DNA. There are 12 residues in the CDR3. Germline V gene data show CDR1 as SQVTM and CDR2 as ANQGSEA. CDR3 amino acids: CSKTGGYNEQFF.

The chain employs TRBV5-6 and TRBJ2-2; the TCRdb D gene call, TRBD1, has no DNA to confirm it. Germline V lookup: CDR1 SGHDT, CDR2 YYEEEE. CDR3 length: 15 amino acids. The CDR3 protein is CASSPLTLPTGELFF.

V usage is TRBV10-2 and J usage is TRBJ2-3; TCRdb reports TRBD2, a call that lacks DNA to check it against. CDR1 and CDR2 (germline): WSHSY, SAAADI. CDR3 size: 14 residues. The CDR3 region is CASRLAGYTDTQYF.

The CDR3 loop is CASSEPGQNTEAFF. The genes are TRBV10-1 and TRBJ1-1; TCRdb indicates TRBD1, and absent DNA this call remains unverified. The CDR3 contains 14 residues. CDR1 WNHNN and CDR2 SYGVQD come from the germline V gene (reference sequence).

The rearrangement joins TRBV20-1 to TRBJ2-6. Germline V gene data show CDR1 as DFQATT and CDR2 as SNEGSKA (reference sequence). This CDR3 spans 15 amino acids. The CDR3 loop is CSANDRRSGANVLTF.

The chain carries TRBV7-8 and TRBJ2-1; the D call from TCRdb, TRBD1, cannot be confirmed without DNA. The CDR3 extends over 13 amino acids. The germline gives CDR1 SGHVS, CDR2 FQNEAQ. This CDR3 reads CASSLRAQHEQFF.

The chain combines TRBV10-3 with TRBJ1-1; as DNA is missing, the TRBD1 call by TCRdb cannot be tested. Germline CDR1 reads ENHRY; CDR2 reads SYGVKD. The length of the CDR3 is 15 residues. The CDR3 spells CAARGQGAGNTEAFF.

V usage is TRBV11-3 and J usage is TRBJ2-1; TCRdb proposes TRBD2, but this gene call is untestable without DNA. Germline loops: CDR1 SGHNT, CDR2 YENEEA. The CDR3 has 14 residues. The CDR3 is CASSLDGTSHEQFF. The full variable domain, completed using reference TRBV11-3 and TRBJ2-1, is EAGVVQSPRYKIIEKKQPVAFWCNPISGHNTLYWYLQNLGQGPELLIRYENEEAVDDSQLPKDRFSAERLKGVDSTLKIQPAELGDSAVYLCASSLDGTSHEQFFGPGTRLTVL.

J is TRBJ2-7 and V is TRBV2; TCRdb returns TRBD1, unconfirmable since there is no DNA. Germline V CDR1 and CDR2: SNHLY, FYNNEI. This CDR3 spans 12 amino acids. The CDR3 spells CATRDRAYEQYF.

The chain recombines TRBV4-1 with TRBJ2-1; the TCRdb call, TRBD2, lacks DNA for checking. This CDR3 is 16 amino acids long. CDR1 is MGHRA, CDR2 YSYEKL, per germline. CDR3 sequence: CASSQVPAGGPVEQFF.

The CDR3 loop reads CSVDRGDIQYF. The chain recombines TRBV29-1 with TRBJ2-4; the TCRdb D gene call, TRBD1, has no DNA to confirm it. The CDR3 contains 11 residues. Germline CDR1 SQVTM, CDR2 ANQGSEA.

V is TRBV28 and J is TRBJ2-5; TCRdb calls TRBD1, which cannot be checked without DNA. The CDR3 is made up of 15 amino acids. The germline V gene encodes CDR1 MDHEN and CDR2 SYDVKM. This CDR3 is CASTPQGGMGETQYF.

The rearrangement links TRBV7-8 to TRBJ2-1; TCRdb returns TRBD2, unconfirmable since there is no DNA. The CDR3 is 16 amino acids. Per the germline V gene, CDR1 is SGHVS and CDR2 is FQNEAQ. The CDR3 region is CASSLGLAGPQGEQFF.

The rearrangement links TRBV15 to TRBJ1-2; TCRdb's D gene call, TRBD1, goes unchecked for lack of DNA. The CDR3 totals 15 residues. Germline V gene sequence: CDR1 LNHNV, CDR2 YYDKDF (reference sequence). CDR3 sequence: CATSREPGQLYGYTF.

V and J are TRBV6-5 and TRBJ2-4; lacking DNA, the TRBD2 call made by TCRdb goes unchecked. Germline V gives CDR1 MNHEY, CDR2 SVGAGI. The CDR3 loop spans 14 amino acids. This CDR3 is CASRRSLTKNIQYF.

The chain joins TRBV20-1 to TRBJ1-2; TCRdb's D call, TRBD1, is unchecked because there is no DNA. The CDR3 has 14 residues. The germline gives CDR1 DFQATT, CDR2 SNEGSKA (reference sequence). The CDR3 reads CSALKLDRDIGYTF.

This chain uses TRBV5-1 with TRBJ2-4. CDR3 length: 13 residues. Looked up from germline, CDR1 is SGHRS and CDR2 is YFSETQ. The CDR3 loop is CASSLATETVQYF. Based on the CDR3 plus reference TRBV5-1 and TRBJ2-4, the full variable domain is KAGVTQTPRYLIKTRGQQVTLSCSPISGHRSVSWYQQTPGQGLQFLFEYFSETQRNKGNFPGRFSGRQFSNSRSEMNVSTLELGDSALYLCASSLATETVQYFGAGTRLSVL.

This chain connects TRBV7-3 to TRBJ1-2. Germline assignment: CDR1 SGHTA and CDR2 FQGTGA. The CDR3 is 14 amino acids. The CDR3 is CASSLWQGDGGYTF. Full variable domain (remainder filled in from reference TRBV7-3 and TRBJ1-2): GAGVSQTPSNKVTEKGKYVELRCDPISGHTALYWYRQSLGQGPEFLIYFQGTGAADDSGLPNDRFFAVRPEGSVSTLKIQRTERGDSAVYLCASSLWQGDGGYTFGSGTRLTVV.

The rearrangement uses TRBV9 and TRBJ2-5; no DNA is available, so the TRBD1 call from TCRdb remains unchecked. The CDR3 has 16 amino acids. Germline V CDR1 and CDR2: SGDLS, YYNGEE. Here the CDR3 reads CASSSSTFPGGETQYF.

The chain uses TRBV3-1 and TRBJ2-2. The CDR3 extends over 13 amino acids. Germline CDR1 LGHDT, CDR2 YNNKEL (reference sequence). CDR3 sequence: CASSQLDPGELFF.

V usage is TRBV18 and J usage is TRBJ2-2; there is no DNA to check the TCRdb D call of TRBD2. CDR1 is KGHSH and CDR2 is LQKENI in the germline V gene. CDR3 length: 16 residues. The CDR3 spells CASSERGGANTGELFF.

CDR3 region: CASRGGLAGAGELFF. The chain employs TRBV3-1 and TRBJ2-2; TCRdb's D call, TRBD2, is unchecked because there is no DNA. CDR1 and CDR2 from the germline V gene are LGHDT and YNNKEL (reference sequence). This CDR3 is 15 amino acids long.

V gene TRBV5-1 combines with J gene TRBJ2-5; lacking DNA, the TRBD2 call made by TCRdb goes unchecked. The germline CDR1 and CDR2 sequences are SGHRS and YFSETQ. The CDR3 length is 14 residues. The CDR3 sequence: CASSPEAPGETQYF.

The gene calls are TRBV20-1 and TRBJ1-2; TCRdb gives TRBD1 as the D gene, but with no DNA this cannot be confirmed. CDR1 and CDR2 (germline): DFQATT, SNEGSKA (reference sequence). The CDR3 has 15 residues. This CDR3 is CSASDGQGGNYGYTF.

The chain recombines TRBV18 with TRBJ2-5. The germline CDR1 and CDR2 sequences are KGHSH and LQKENI. CDR3 length: 13 amino acids. This chain's CDR3 is CASSPSIQETQYF.

The rearrangement links TRBV7-2 to TRBJ2-1; as DNA is missing, the TRBD2 call by TCRdb cannot be tested. This CDR3 has 19 residues. CDR1 is SGHTA, CDR2 FQGNSA, per germline. The CDR3 loop reads CASSLVASGRGGGYNEQFF.

This chain uses TRBV12-3 or TRBV12-4 with TRBJ2-5; TCRdb outputs TRBD1, but without DNA this stays unchecked. This CDR3 has 15 residues. CDR3 residues: CASSPGQGWGETQYF.

This chain joins TRBV7-2 and TRBJ2-1; absent DNA, TCRdb's TRBD2 call cannot be checked. Germline V gene sequence: CDR1 SGHTA, CDR2 FQGNSA. The CDR3 is 17 residues long. The CDR3 region is CASSEVRLAGNYNEQFF.

The chain joins TRBV15 to TRBJ2-3. The germline V gene encodes CDR1 LNHNV and CDR2 YYDKDF (reference sequence). CDR3 length equals 14 residues. CDR3: CATSRVTGTDTQYF. The whole variable domain, remainder taken from reference TRBV15 and TRBJ2-3, is DAMVIQNPRYQVTQFGKPVTLSCSQTLNHNVMYWYQQKSSQAPKLLFHYYDKDFNNEADTPDNFQSRRPNTSFCFLDIRSPGLGDTAMYLCATSRVTGTDTQYFGPGTRLTVL.